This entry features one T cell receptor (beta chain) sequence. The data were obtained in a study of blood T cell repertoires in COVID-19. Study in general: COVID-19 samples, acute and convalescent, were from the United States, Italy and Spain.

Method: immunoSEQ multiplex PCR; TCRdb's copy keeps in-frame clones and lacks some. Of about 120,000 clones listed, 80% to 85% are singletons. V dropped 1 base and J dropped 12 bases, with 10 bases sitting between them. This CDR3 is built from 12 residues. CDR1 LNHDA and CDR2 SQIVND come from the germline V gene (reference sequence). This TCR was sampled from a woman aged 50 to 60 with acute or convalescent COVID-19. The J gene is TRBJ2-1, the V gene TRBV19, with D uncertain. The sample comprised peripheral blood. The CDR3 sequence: CASSIGPGGQFF. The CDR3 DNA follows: TGTGCCAGTAGTATAGGTCCCGGTGGGCAGTTCTTC.